A selection of T cell receptor beta chains follows, all from one sample in a study of blood T cell repertoires in COVID-19. TCRdb's table, derived via immunoSEQ multiplex PCR, lists solely in-frame clones and lacks some. The table includes under 250,000 clones, just over 85% detected once. The sample taken for sequencing was PBMCs or T cells enriched from blood (not recorded which). Receptor source: a middle-aged man who had recovered from COVID-19. Each CDR3 is given with its conserved first and last residue. A D gene is named only where the DNA matches it firmly. Size values are once, few and many counts, or a class for expanded clones, and some rows have none.

>TRBV5-1|-|-|TRBJ2-3
TGCGCCAGCAGGGTGGCGGAGACCCTACTTATAGATACGCAGTATTTT
CASRVAETLLIDTQYF
>TRBV6-5|-|TRBD2|TRBJ2-3
TGTGCCAGCAGTATGACTAGCGGGGAGTGGAATACGCAGTATTTT
CASSMTSGEWNTQYF
>TRBV5-4|few|TRBD2|TRBJ2-1
TGTGCCAGCAGTGAAACGCGGGGGGGCCAGGGGGAGCAGTTCTTC
CASSETRGGQGEQFF
>TRBV5-4|-|-|TRBJ1-3
TGTGCCAGCAGCTTGGGACTCAGGGGAGGAAACACCATATATTTT
CASSLGLRGGNTIYF
>TRBV7-3|-|-|TRBJ1-1
TGTGCCAGCAGCCCCTTTACGGGCACTGAAGCTTTCTTT
CASSPFTGTEAFF
>TRBV5-1|-|-|TRBJ1-4
TGCGCCAGCAGCTCGCGGGAGGGGGCTAATGAAAAACTGTTTTTT
CASSSREGANEKLFF
>TRBV5-1|-|-|TRBJ2-7
TGCGCCAGCAGCCCCGGATGGGGTGCCTGGGAGCGATACGAGCAGTACTTC
CASSPGWGAWERYEQYF
>TRBV10-3|-|TRBD1|TRBJ1-3
TGTGCCATCAGTGAGTTCCCGACAGGGGAAGGAAACACCATATATTTT
CAISEFPTGEGNTIYF
>TRBV13|-|TRBD2|TRBJ2-3
TGTGCCAGCAGCTCGGGACTAGCGGGGGGTACGCAGTATTTT
CASSSGLAGGTQYF
>TRBV5-1|-|TRBD1|TRBJ1-1
TGCGCCAGCAGCGCCGGACAGGAGGAAGCTTTCTTT
CASSAGQEEAFF
>TRBV2|-|TRBD2|TRBJ2-7
TGTGCCAGCAGTCCAAGGACTAGCAGGACCCACGAGCAGTACTTC
CASSPRTSRTHEQYF
>TRBV11-2|few|-|TRBJ1-1
TGTGCCAGCAGCTCCCCGGGGAGGCGGGAAGCTTTCTTT
CASSSPGRREAFF
>TRBV19|-|-|TRBJ1-1
TGTGCCAGTAGTACGGCAGGGGACCCGAACACTGAAGCTTTCTTT
CASSTAGDPNTEAFF
>TRBV30|-|-|TRBJ2-1
TGTGCCTGGAATGGCGGGACGGCATACAATGAGCAGTTCTTC
CAWNGGTAYNEQFF
>TRBV11-3|-|-|TRBJ2-5
TGTGCCAGCAGCTCGCCAGGGATAGAGACCCAGTACTTC
CASSSPGIETQYF
>TRBV15|-|-|TRBJ1-3
TGTGCCACCAGCAGAGACCCAGGGCTCACCATATATTTT
CATSRDPGLTIYF
>TRBV5-6|-|-|TRBJ1-4
TGTGCCAGCAACTTTCGGGTGTTTGGTGAAAAACTGTTTTTT
CASNFRVFGEKLFF
>TRBV7-2|-|-|TRBJ2-7
TGTGCCAGCAGCCTACAGGGTTTCGACGAGCAGTACTTC
CASSLQGFDEQYF
>TRBV28|-|-|TRBJ1-1
TGTGCCGGCAGTTTAAGGAGGCAGAACACTGAAGCTTTCTTT
CAGSLRRQNTEAFF
>TRBV9|-|TRBD1|TRBJ2-6
TGTGCCAGCAGCGTAGAGAGACAGGGGACCTCTGGGGCCAACGTCCTGACTTTC
CASSVERQGTSGANVLTF
>TRBV4-2|few|-|TRBJ2-7
TGTGCCAGCAGTGAACGACCCCCCGGCTTAGCGGTACTTTACGAGCAGTACTTC
CASSERPPGLAVLYEQYF
>TRBV11-2|-|TRBD1|TRBJ2-2
TGTGCCAGCAGCTCCCGGACAGGGACCGGGGAGCTGTTTTTT
CASSSRTGTGELFF
>TRBV7-7|-|TRBD1|TRBJ2-1
TGTGCTAGCAGCCCATGGACAGGGAACAATGAGCAGTTCTTC
CASSPWTGNNEQFF
>TRBV7-8|-|TRBD1|TRBJ1-4
TGTGCCAGCAGCTTATTCGGACAGGGCGGTGAAAAACTGTTTTTT
CASSLFGQGGEKLFF
>TRBV28|once|TRBD1|TRBJ2-7
TGTGCCAGCAGCCTCGGGACAGGGGGTGCCTCCTACGAGCAGTACTTC
CASSLGTGGASYEQYF
>TRBV7-9|-|-|TRBJ1-1
TGTGCCAGCAGCGGAGGGGTCTCGGACACTGAAGCTTTCTTT
CASSGGVSDTEAFF
>TRBV29-1|-|-|TRBJ1-5
TGCAGCGTTGTTACAGGGAGCGGCGATCAGCCCCAGCATTTT
CSVVTGSGDQPQHF
>TRBV5-1|-|-|TRBJ1-1
TGCGCCAGCAGCTCCCAGGGAAGGGACACTGAAGCTTTCTTT
CASSSQGRDTEAFF
>TRBV28|-|-|TRBJ1-3
TGTGCCAGCAGATACAGGGAGGGGTCTGGAAACACCATATATTTT
CASRYREGSGNTIYF
>TRBV19|-|TRBD1|TRBJ1-2
TGTGCCACCGGGGACAGGGCATTAAGGCCCTATGGCTACACCTTC
CATGDRALRPYGYTF
>TRBV9|-|-|TRBJ2-1
TGTGCCAGCAGCGTTCCGGACTATTACAATGAGCAGTTCTTC
CASSVPDYYNEQFF
>TRBV7-9|-|-|TRBJ1-5
TGTGCCAGCAGCAACGGGGTGGCGAGGCAGCCCCAGCATTTT
CASSNGVARQPQHF
>TRBV6-4|-|-|TRBJ2-1
TGTGCCAGCAGCCTGGAGGGTGGAACGTCTGAGCAGTTCTTC
CASSLEGGTSEQFF
>TRBV4-1|-|-|TRBJ2-1
TGCGCCAGCAGCCTAAGTGCGACAGGAGTTAGCTCCTACAATGAGCAGTTCTTC
CASSLSATGVSSYNEQFF
>TRBV14|-|-|TRBJ1-4
TGTGCCAGCAGCCAAGTGTTGGGGCAGGGAAGAGAAAAACTGTTTTTT
CASSQVLGQGREKLFF
>TRBV5-1|-|TRBD1|TRBJ2-3
TGCGCCAGCAGCTTAGGACAGGGCCCAGATACGCAGTATTTT
CASSLGQGPDTQYF
>TRBV2|-|TRBD1|TRBJ1-6
TGTGCCGGCGAAAGGACAGGGGATAATTCACCCCTCCACTTT
CAGERTGDNSPLHF
>TRBV5-5|-|TRBD1|TRBJ1-4
TGTGCCAGCAGCCCTCGCGGGACAGGGGGTGAAAAACTGTTTTTT
CASSPRGTGGEKLFF
>TRBV18|-|-|TRBJ2-7
TGTGCCAGCTCACCACTGAACAGTGACTACGAGCAGTACTTC
CASSPLNSDYEQYF
>TRBV3-1/TRBV3-2|-|TRBD1|TRBJ1-2
TGTGCCAGCAGCCATCGACAGGGCCCCTTGGGCTACACCTTC
CASSHRQGPLGYTF
>TRBV7-2|few|TRBD1|TRBJ1-2
TGTGCCAGCAGCCGCGGACAGGGGGCCAGTGGCTACACCTTC
CASSRGQGASGYTF
>TRBV6-5|-|TRBD2|TRBJ2-1
TGTGCCAGCAGTACCTTAGCGGGAAAAAATAATGAGCAGTTCTTC
CASSTLAGKNNEQFF
>TRBV15|-|-|TRBJ1-1
TGTGCCACCAGCAGAGGACACTTGAACACTGAAGCTTTCTTT
CATSRGHLNTEAFF
>TRBV7-9|once|TRBD1|TRBJ2-1
TGTGCCAGCAGCTTCTACAGGGGCGACGGTTTCAATGAGCAGTTCTTC
CASSFYRGDGFNEQFF
>TRBV24-1|-|-|TRBJ2-7
TGTGCCACCAGTGATCCGGGACTTTCCTACGAGCAGTACTTC
CATSDPGLSYEQYF
>TRBV5-1|-|-|TRBJ1-3
TGCGCCAGCAGCCCCCGGGACAACGGAAACACCATATATTTT
CASSPRDNGNTIYF
>TRBV14|few|-|TRBJ1-3
TGTGCCAGCAGCCTTAACTCTGGAAACACCATATATTTT
CASSLNSGNTIYF
>TRBV6-2/TRBV6-3|-|-|TRBJ1-2
TGTGCCAGCAGTTACTCGGGTACAGCCTATGGCTACACCTTC
CASSYSGTAYGYTF
>TRBV28|-|TRBD1|TRBJ2-1
TGTGCCAGCAGTGAAACGGGACAGGGAAGTAGGGAGCAGTTCTTC
CASSETGQGSREQFF
>TRBV6-2/TRBV6-3|-|TRBD1|TRBJ2-7
TGTGCCAGCAGTTCCCCGCCGGGACAGGTAGCCTACGAGCAGTACTTC
CASSSPPGQVAYEQYF
>TRBV2|-|-|TRBJ1-6
TGTGCCAGCAGTGACAGGGAAGAATCACCCCTCCACTTT
CASSDREESPLHF
>TRBV9|-|-|TRBJ2-1
TGTGCCAGCAGCGCCCCAATAGGGGGGGCCTACAATGAGCAGTTCTTC
CASSAPIGGAYNEQFF
>TRBV13|-|TRBD1|TRBJ2-5
TGTGCCAGCAGCCGACCCCGGACAGGGGGAGAGACCCAGTACTTC
CASSRPRTGGETQYF
>TRBV2|-|-|TRBJ1-2
TGTGCCAGCAGTGTGCTCGGGACTACTGGCTACACCTTC
CASSVLGTTGYTF
>TRBV19|-|TRBD1|TRBJ1-1
TGTGCCAGTAGTTGGGACAGGGGGATCTTTACTGAAGCTTTCTTT
CASSWDRGIFTEAFF
>TRBV11-2|-|TRBD2|TRBJ2-7
TGTGCCAGCAGCTCGGGGGGCACTAGCGGGAGCGGTTCTGGGTACTTC
CASSSGGTSGSGSGYF
>TRBV27|-|-|TRBJ1-5
TGTGCCAGCAGTTTGACAGTTTTAGGCAATCAGCCCCAGCATTTT
CASSLTVLGNQPQHF
>TRBV4-3|once|TRBD1|TRBJ1-2
TGCGCCAGCAGCCACTATACAGGGGATGAGGACGGCTACACCTTC
CASSHYTGDEDGYTF
>TRBV15|-|-|TRBJ2-3
TGTGCCACCCGGGATATGAAAAAGAATACGCAGTATTTT
CATRDMKKNTQYF
>TRBV11-3|once|-|TRBJ2-7
TGTGCCAGCAGCCCCGTGGCAGGGGGGGAGCAGTACTTC
CASSPVAGGEQYF